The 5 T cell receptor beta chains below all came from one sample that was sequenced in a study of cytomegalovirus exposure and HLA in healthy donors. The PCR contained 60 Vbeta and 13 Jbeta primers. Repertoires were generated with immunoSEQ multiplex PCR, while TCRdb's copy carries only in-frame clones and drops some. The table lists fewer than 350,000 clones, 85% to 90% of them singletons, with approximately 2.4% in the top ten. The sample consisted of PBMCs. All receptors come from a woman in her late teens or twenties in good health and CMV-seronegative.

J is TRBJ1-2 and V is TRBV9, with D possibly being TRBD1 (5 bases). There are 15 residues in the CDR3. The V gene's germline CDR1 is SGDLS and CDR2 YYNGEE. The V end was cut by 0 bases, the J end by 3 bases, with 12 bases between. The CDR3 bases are TGTGCCAGCAGCGTAGAGAGGCAGGGTGACTATGGCTACACCTTC. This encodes CASSVERQGDYGYTF. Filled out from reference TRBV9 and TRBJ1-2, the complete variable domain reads DSGVTQTPKHLITATGQRVTLRCSPRSGDLSVYWYQQSLDQGLQFLIQYYNGEERAKGNILERFSAQQFPDLHSELNLSSLELGDSALYFCASSVERQGDYGYTFGSGTRLTVV.

In DNA, the CDR3 is TGTGCCAGTAAATCCCAGGCCTTAGAAAAACTGTTTTTT. Encoded protein: CASKSQALEKLFF. The chain combines TRBV27 with TRBJ1-4; D is undetermined. The CDR3 is 13 residues long. Trimming pared 9 bases from V and 8 bases from J, leaving 16 bases between. Germline V CDR1 and CDR2: MNHEY, SMNVEV (reference sequence).

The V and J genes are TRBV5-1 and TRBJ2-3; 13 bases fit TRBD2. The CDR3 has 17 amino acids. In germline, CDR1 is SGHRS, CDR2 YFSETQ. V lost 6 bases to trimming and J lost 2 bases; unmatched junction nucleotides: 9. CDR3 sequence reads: CASNLGLAGVYTDTQYF. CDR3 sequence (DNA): TGCGCCAGCAACTTAGGACTAGCGGGGGTATACACAGATACGCAGTATTTT.

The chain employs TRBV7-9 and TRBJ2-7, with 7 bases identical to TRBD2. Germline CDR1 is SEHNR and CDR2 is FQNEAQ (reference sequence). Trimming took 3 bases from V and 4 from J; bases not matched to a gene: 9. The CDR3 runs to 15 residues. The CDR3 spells CASSFAGDPIYEQYF. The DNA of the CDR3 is TGTGCCAGCAGCTTCGCGGGGGACCCAATATACGAGCAGTACTTC.

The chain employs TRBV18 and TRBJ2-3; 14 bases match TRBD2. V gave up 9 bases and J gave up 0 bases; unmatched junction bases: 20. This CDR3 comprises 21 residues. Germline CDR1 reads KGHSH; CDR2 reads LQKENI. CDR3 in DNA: TGTGCCAGTTCGACTAGCGGGGGGGCCGAAACTCCATATACTAGCACAGATACGCAGTATTTT. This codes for CASSTSGGAETPYTSTDTQYF.